The next 2 T cell receptor beta chains were all read from a single sample in a study of blood T cells in healthy people across ages. Primers used in a second PCR of roughly 6 to 11 cycles were a sample-barcoded 5' primer and a J-beta primer mix. TCRdb re-called the 5' RACE reads with MiXCR, one entry per CDR3 protein. This table holds 540,000 or so distinct CDR3 sequences, less than 25% found once. The same sample was also studied in work on T cells of mothers and their children.

The sequenced sample consisted of blood. Receptor source: a boy between 5 and 17 years old in good health.

This clonotype was picked up a small number of times. The chain couples TRBV6-5 to TRBJ2-5; 7 nucleotides align to TRBD1. From germline, CDR1 is MNHEY and CDR2 SVGAGI. Trimming cost V 2 bases and J 4 bases; bases outside gene matches: 1. The CDR3 sequence is 13 residues long. As DNA, the CDR3 is TGTGCCAGCAGTTACAGGGGGCGAGAGACCCAGTACTTC. Translated, it gives CASSYRGRETQYF.

This sequence joins TRBV27 and TRBJ2-5; 7 bases align to TRBD2. The CDR3 has 12 residues. J gave up 13 bases and V 6 bases, and 11 bases lay outside the gene matches. The germline CDR1 and CDR2 sequences are MNHEY and SMNVEV (reference sequence). The CDR3 loop is CASRAGDYERYF. CDR3 nucleotide sequence: TGTGCCAGCAGGGCGGGGGACTACGAGCGGTACTTC.